A selection of T cell receptor beta chains follows, all from one sample in a study of PD-L1 blockade in urothelial cancer. Profiling relied on immunoSEQ multiplex PCR, and the TCRdb table lists in-frame clones only, not all of them. The profile shows around 120,000 clones, 80% to 90% of them singletons. Source: PBMCs, taken around atezolizumab (anti-PD-L1) treatment. The receptors originated from a man aged 60-69 years with urothelial cancer. Both conserved end residues are part of each CDR3. The D gene is left open where the match is weak. Clone size, where shown, is once, few, many, or a class for clones that have expanded.

V gene	J gene	clone size	D gene	CDR3 protein	CDR3 DNA
TRBV5-1	TRBJ2-3	NA	TRBD2	CASSPGGLAGGDTQYF	TGCGCCAGCAGCCCCGGGGGACTAGCGGGAGGTGATACGCAGTATTTT
TRBV28	TRBJ1-4	NA	NA	CASSSSGEFGEKLFF	TGTGCCAGCAGTTCCTCAGGGGAGTTTGGGGAAAAACTGTTTTTT
TRBV9	TRBJ2-2	NA	NA	CASTGDTGELFF	TGTGCCAGCACCGGGGACACCGGGGAGCTGTTTTTT
TRBV5-6	TRBJ1-5	NA	TRBD1	CASSLRVGTGSQPQHF	TGTGCCAGCAGCTTGAGGGTCGGGACAGGGTCTCAGCCCCAGCATTTT
TRBV4-1	TRBJ2-7	NA	NA	CASSLDREDEQYF	TGCGCCAGCAGCCTCGACAGAGAGGACGAGCAGTACTTC
TRBV6-5	TRBJ1-2	few	NA	CASKAGFLGYTF	TGTGCCAGCAAGGCAGGGTTTCTTGGCTACACCTTC
TRBV5-5	TRBJ2-1	NA	TRBD2	CASSVGGDSYNEQFF	TGTGCCAGCAGCGTTGGGGGGGATTCCTACAATGAGCAGTTCTTC
TRBV6-4	TRBJ1-1	NA	NA	CASSDSPGGTEAFF	TGTGCCAGCAGTGACAGCCCCGGTGGCACTGAAGCTTTCTTT
TRBV28	TRBJ1-2	NA	NA	CASAVQDYGYTF	TGTGCCAGCGCCGTTCAGGACTATGGCTACACCTTC
TRBV6-1	TRBJ2-7	NA	TRBD1	CASIQGGRNYEQYF	TGTGCCAGCATTCAAGGGGGCCGGAACTACGAGCAGTACTTC
TRBV5-4	TRBJ2-3	NA	TRBD2	CASSALAGYTDTQYF	TGTGCCAGCAGCGCACTAGCGGGGTACACAGATACGCAGTATTTT
TRBV5-1	TRBJ2-2	NA	NA	CASSLGQEGTGELFF	TGCGCCAGCAGCTTGGGACAAGAGGGCACCGGGGAGCTGTTTTTT
TRBV10-1	TRBJ2-5	NA	NA	CASSEVEGAKETQYF	TGCGCCAGCAGTGAGGTGGAGGGGGCTAAAGAGACCCAGTACTTC
TRBV10-3	TRBJ2-1	NA	NA	CAISDVASQRNEQFF	TGTGCCATCAGTGATGTGGCTAGTCAACGCAATGAGCAGTTCTTC
TRBV5-5	TRBJ1-1	once	TRBD1	CASSTDRGNTEAFF	TGTGCCAGCAGTACGGACAGGGGGAACACTGAAGCTTTCTTT
TRBV28	TRBJ2-1	NA	NA	CASRRDGYNEQFF	TGTGCCAGCAGGCGGGACGGCTACAATGAGCAGTTCTTC
TRBV29-1	TRBJ1-1	NA	NA	CSVEGTVNTEAFF	TGCAGCGTTGAAGGGACAGTCAACACTGAAGCTTTCTTT
TRBV5-6	TRBJ2-2	few	NA	CASSLVDTGELFF	TGTGCCAGCAGCTTGGTCGACACCGGGGAGCTGTTTTTT
TRBV7-2	TRBJ2-3	once	NA	CASSLVGFPTDTQYF	TGTGCCAGCAGTCTGGTCGGTTTTCCGACAGATACGCAGTATTTT
TRBV6-5	TRBJ2-2	NA	TRBD2	CASSFLAGGSTGELFF	TGTGCCAGCAGTTTTTTAGCGGGGGGATCCACCGGGGAGCTGTTTTTT
TRBV27	TRBJ2-6	NA	TRBD1	CASSRQGASGANVLTF	TGTGCCAGCTCCCGGCAGGGGGCGTCGGGGGCCAACGTCCTGACTTTC
TRBV27	TRBJ1-1	NA	NA	CASSFGPNTEAFF	TGTGCCAGCAGTTTTGGGCCGAACACTGAAGCTTTCTTT
TRBV6-5	TRBJ1-1	NA	NA	CASSADSPTEAFF	TGTGCCAGCAGCGCGGACAGCCCCACTGAAGCTTTCTTT
TRBV18	TRBJ1-1	NA	NA	CASSPGQTNTEAFF	TGTGCCAGCTCACCGGGACAAACGAACACTGAAGCTTTCTTT